This T cell receptor beta chain was retrieved from a study of T cell responses to AZD1222 COVID-19 vaccine. Study conclusions and caveats: Donor demographics were predominantly white British with a female majority; clonal diversity may be underestimated. Researchers report vaccine-associated CD4 TCRs spanning spike, with dominance at 160-218 and 743-854.

In regard to this clone: Its target is not known.

CDR1 and CDR2 (germline): SNHLY, FYNNEI. The CDR3 is made up of 13 amino acids. V shed 7 bases, J shed 3 bases, and the junction held 5 bases outside the gene matches. The table came from immunoSEQ multiplex PCR; TCRdb's copy has only in-frame clones and leaves some out. The sample includes 95,000 to 110,000 clones, 91% of them seen just once. The clonotype originates from an adult in good health. The sequencing used peripheral blood, collected on day 0 of AZD1222 vaccination. This chain links TRBV2 with TRBJ2-5; the match to TRBD1 covers 7 bases. The CDR3 DNA reads as TGTGCCAGCATACGGGACAGAAAAGAGACCCAGTACTTC. As protein: CASIRDRKETQYF.